Shown below are 25 T cell receptor beta chains from a single sample sequenced in a study of T-cell reconstitution after alpha-beta-depleted transplantation in children (dated by TCRdb to the mid-2010s). Per the publication, the time point label means: day 60 (about 2 months) after transplantation. Read against the paper, the sample's treatment or condition label means: allogeneic hematopoietic cell transplantation with graft depleted of TCRalphabeta T cells and CD19 B cells. Library preparation was by PCR. The reads were generated on an Illumina HiSeq 2500. To normalize quantification of the TCRbeta repertoire, the TCR libraries were built with molecular barcoding that relied on unique molecular identifiers. The public reads were reprocessed in TCRdb via fastp at Q25 and MiXCR, keeping in-frame beta chains. Rows merge per CDR3 protein into single entries with the most common DNA and genes. The table for this sample lists 100,000 or so distinct CDR3 sequences; roughly 6% of them were counted only once. The ten top clones hold about 6.1% of the sample.

The sequencing here drew on PBMCs, mostly from graft donor cells, taken 60 days after TCRalphabeta/CD19-depleted stem cell transplant. The receptors were gathered from a female patient between 2 and 10 years old who had a stem cell transplant for Fanconi anemia, so the T cells may come from the graft donor.

The genes are TRBV28 and TRBJ2-3, with D possibly TRBD2 on 5 matching bases. This CDR3 is built from 14 residues. Between the trimmed V and J ends, which lost 4 bases and 4 bases, there was a span of 12 bases. The germline gives CDR1 MDHEN, CDR2 SYDVKM. The CDR3 bases are TGTGCCAGCAGTTACGGGATGTCAGCAGATACGCAGTATTTT. Translation gives CASSYGMSADTQYF.

The sample holds a few counts of this clonotype. The rearrangement uses TRBV20-1 and TRBJ1-1; D call uncertain. CDR1 is DFQATT and CDR2 is SNEGSKA in the germline V gene (reference sequence). This CDR3 region has 14 residues. Trimming stripped 4 bases from V and 3 bases from J, with 15 bases between. The CDR3 spells CSATEPGTYTEAFF. CDR3 coding DNA: TGCAGTGCTACCGAGCCGGGCACTTACACTGAAGCTTTCTTT.

In this sample, this clonotype turned up many times. CDR3 in DNA: TGTGCCACCAGCAGAGCCCCCGGACGGATTTCCTACGAGCAGTACTTC. This sequence encodes CATSRAPGRISYEQYF. This chain uses TRBV15 with TRBJ2-7, with D unresolved. The CDR3 has 16 residues. CDR1 LNHNV and CDR2 YYDKDF come from the germline V gene (reference sequence). The ends were cut back, 1 base at V and 1 base at J, with 14 bases in the middle.

This clonotype was observed at least ten times. The CDR3 sequence is CSVGGTRRGTDTQYF. The CDR3 region has the DNA TGCAGCGTTGGGGGGACTAGAAGGGGCACAGATACGCAGTATTTT. V is TRBV29-1 and J is TRBJ2-3, with TRBD2 matching 8 bases. Germline V CDR1 and CDR2: SQVTM, ANQGSEA. With 4 bases clipped from V and 1 base from J, the junction kept 7 bases outside the gene matches. The CDR3 has 15 amino acids.

This clonotype was found many times. The V gene is TRBV10-3, the J gene TRBJ2-1, with 12 bases fitting TRBD2. Trimming cost V 10 bases and J 7 bases; bases outside gene matches: 8. The CDR3 runs 14 residues. Germline V gene lookup returns CDR1 ENHRY and CDR2 SYGVKD. The DNA of the CDR3 is TGTGCCAACAAGACTAGCGGGAGAGCAAATGAGCAGTTCTTC. Protein product: CANKTSGRANEQFF.

V gene TRBV15 combines with J gene TRBJ1-1; D not resolved. CDR1 and CDR2 (germline): LNHNV, YYDKDF (reference sequence). The length of the CDR3 is 14 residues. Trimming took 2 bases from V and 1 from J, leaving 8 bases between them. CDR3 in amino acids: CATSRQYQNTEAFF. Written as DNA, the CDR3 is TGTGCCACCAGCAGACAATACCAGAACACTGAAGCTTTCTTT.

This clonotype has just a few counts. One end of the junction fails to match germline, which may point to a read error. DNA of the CDR3: TGTGCCAGCAGTCTAGGACTAGCGGGAGAGCAAGACTTC. Protein product: CASSLGLAGEQDF. The J gene is TRBJ2-7, the V gene TRBV6-6; 13 nucleotides agree with TRBD2. In germline, CDR1 is MNHNY, CDR2 SVGAGI (reference sequence). The CDR3 contains 13 residues.

The gene calls are TRBV7-9 and TRBJ2-7; D unclear. Trimming shortened V by 3 bases and J by 4 bases, and 13 bases separated the two germline ends. Germline V gene sequence: CDR1 SEHNR, CDR2 FQNEAQ (reference sequence). The CDR3 sequence is 14 residues long. The CDR3 sequence: CASSFSNSAYEQYF. In DNA form, the CDR3 reads TGTGCCAGCAGCTTTAGTAACAGCGCTTACGAGCAGTACTTC.

This clonotype has a count of ten or more. The V gene is TRBV9, the J gene TRBJ2-1, with D perhaps TRBD1 (5 bases). Trimming took 2 bases from V and 5 from J, leaving 17 bases between them. The CDR3 consists of 16 residues. Germline V lookup: CDR1 SGDLS, CDR2 YYNGEE. This chain's CDR3 is CASSVGPRLGDNEQFF. CDR3 nucleotide sequence: TGTGCCAGCAGCGTCGGTCCAAGGCTAGGGGACAATGAGCAGTTCTTC.

This clonotype was found many times. The CDR3 region has the DNA TGTGCCAGCAGCTTACCGGGACGAGGCCTCCTGAACACCGGGGAGCTGTTTTTT. This encodes CASSLPGRGLLNTGELFF. The chain couples TRBV7-3 to TRBJ2-2; D is possibly TRBD1 or TRBD2 (5 bases each). The CDR3 sequence is 18 residues long. Germline CDR1 reads SGHTA; CDR2 reads FQGTGA. The V end lost 2 bases, the J end lost 1 base, and 17 bases lay between the germline ends.

This clonotype was counted at least ten times. The chain recombines TRBV5-1 with TRBJ2-1; 11 nucleotides agree with TRBD2. This CDR3 is built from 15 residues. Germline loops: CDR1 SGHRS, CDR2 YFSETQ. The V and J ends lost 3 bases and 3 bases, in that order; junction bases with no gene match: 2. CDR3 DNA sequence: TGCGCCAGCAGCTGGGGACTAGCGGACTACAATGAGCAGTTCTTC. This gives the protein CASSWGLADYNEQFF.

This clonotype was counted ten times or more. V is TRBV3-1 and J is TRBJ2-1, with 7 bases identical to TRBD1. The trim removed 7 bases at V and 2 bases at J, leaving 8 bases unmatched. Germline CDR1 reads LGHDT; CDR2 reads YNNKEL (reference sequence). The CDR3 has 15 amino acids. CDR3 sequence reads: CASTQRQGPYNEQFF. The DNA of the CDR3 is TGTGCCAGCACTCAGCGACAGGGCCCCTACAATGAGCAGTTCTTC.

The rearrangement uses TRBV10-2 and TRBJ2-7, with D possibly matching TRBD2 (6 bases). The V gene lost 0 bases and the J gene lost 12 bases, with 18 bases spanning the gap. CDR3 length: 14 residues. The germline V gene encodes CDR1 WSHSY and CDR2 SAAADI. The CDR3 bases are TGCGCCAGCAGTGAGTCGGTCTCGGACTATCCATGGTACTTC. Residues: CASSESVSDYPWYF.

This clonotype was observed at least ten times. The rearrangement uses TRBV18 and TRBJ2-7; D might be TRBD1 (6 bases). Trimming cost V 4 bases and J 0 bases, with 13 bases left between them. The V gene's germline CDR1 is KGHSH and CDR2 LQKENI. The CDR3 contains 15 residues. CDR3: CASSRHRASSYEQYF. The CDR3 DNA reads as TGTGCCAGCTCACGTCACAGGGCTTCCTCCTACGAGCAGTACTTC.

This clonotype was observed many times. Because the CDR3 is missing its conserved closing phenylalanine or tryptophan, this is likely a read error. The DNA is left out, because the CDR3 cannot be placed on it with certainty; the CDR3 is given as TCRdb lists it. V and J are TRBV20-1 and TRBJ1-2; the table's D call, TRBD1, has no DNA check behind it. Both ends counted, the CDR3 spans 10 residues. Germline V gene lookup returns CDR1 DFQATT and CDR2 SNEGSKA (reference sequence). CDR3 in amino acids: CSALPDRGLL.

In this sample, this clonotype turned up a few times. The chain combines TRBV27 with TRBJ2-5, with a possible D match to TRBD1 (7 bases). The V gene lost 1 base and the J gene lost 1 base, with 10 bases spanning the gap. The length of the CDR3 is 15 residues. The V gene's germline CDR1 is MNHEY and CDR2 SMNVEV (reference sequence). The CDR3 region is CASSLWRDSQETQYF. The CDR3 bases are TGTGCCAGCAGTTTATGGAGGGACAGCCAAGAGACCCAGTACTTC.

This clonotype was picked up many times. V and J are TRBV5-1 and TRBJ2-3, with TRBD2 matching 7 bases. The V segment lost 1 base and the J segment 0 bases; nucleotides outside the gene matches: 8. The CDR3 extends over 17 amino acids. Germline V gives CDR1 SGHRS, CDR2 YFSETQ. This CDR3 is CASSLLAGFTSTDTQYF. Written as DNA, the CDR3 is TGCGCCAGCAGCTTGTTAGCGGGTTTTACTAGCACAGATACGCAGTATTTT.

This clonotype was seen repeatedly, ten times or more. The genes are TRBV5-5 and TRBJ2-2; possibly TRBD1 for D (5 bases). The V gene's germline CDR1 is SGHKS and CDR2 YYEKEE (reference sequence). The germline V and J ends were trimmed by 0 bases and 1 base, with 7 bases remaining between them. CDR3 length: 15 residues. CDR3 nucleotide sequence: TGTGCCAGCAGCTTGGTGGGGCAGAACACCGGGGAGCTGTTTTTT. This encodes CASSLVGQNTGELFF. Full variable domain (rest looked up from reference TRBV5-5 and TRBJ2-2): DAGVTQSPTHLIKTRGQQVTLRCSPISGHKSVSWYQQVLGQGPQFIFQYYEKEERGRGNFPDRFSARQFPNYSSELNVNALLLGDSALYLCASSLVGQNTGELFFGEGSRLTVL.

This clonotype was observed a handful of times. The chain carries TRBV20-1 and TRBJ2-2, with a tentative D call TRBD2 (7 bases). V lost 6 bases and J lost 4, with 21 bases in between. Per the germline V gene, CDR1 is DFQATT and CDR2 is SNEGSKA (reference sequence). The CDR3 is 16 residues long. The CDR3 sequence is CSAAREGGTRTGELFF. CDR3 DNA sequence: TGCAGTGCAGCTAGAGAGGGGGGGACTCGCACCGGGGAGCTGTTTTTT.

This clonotype came up many times. The rearrangement links TRBV28 to TRBJ2-5; D possibly corresponds to TRBD1 (6 bases). Trimming cost V 4 bases and J 1 base, with 10 bases left between them. From germline, CDR1 is MDHEN and CDR2 SYDVKM. The CDR3 has 14 residues. DNA for the CDR3: TGTGCCAGCAGTTCGGACAGCCCCCAAGAGACCCAGTACTTC. It specifies CASSSDSPQETQYF. The full variable domain, completed using reference TRBV28 and TRBJ2-5, is DVKVTQSSRYLVKRTGEKVFLECVQDMDHENMFWYRQDPGLGLRLIYFSYDVKMKEKGDIPEGYSVSREKKERFSLILESASTNQTSMYLCASSSDSPQETQYFGPGTRLLVL.

This clonotype was seen more than once but under ten times. The chain carries TRBV27 and TRBJ2-1; 10 positions match TRBD1. Trimming removed 2 bases from V and 2 bases from J; junction bases left unmatched: 9. Germline CDR1 reads MNHEY; CDR2 reads SMNVEV (reference sequence). The CDR3 consists of 18 residues. CDR3 amino acids: CASSLGGLGTGAYNEQFF. As DNA, the CDR3 is TGTGCCAGCAGTTTAGGGGGTCTCGGGACAGGGGCCTACAATGAGCAGTTCTTC.

The rearrangement uses TRBV20-1 and TRBJ2-5; 10 bases map to TRBD2. This CDR3 region has 14 residues. The V gene's germline CDR1 is DFQATT and CDR2 SNEGSKA (reference sequence). V lost 6 bases, J lost 9 bases, and 13 bases stayed unmatched. The CDR3 coding sequence is TGCAGTGCAGAGCCGCGGACTAGCGGCATGGCCCAGTACTTC. Translating it yields CSAEPRTSGMAQYF.

This clonotype occurred many times. V and J are TRBV29-1 and TRBJ2-5; possible D gene TRBD2, 5 bases. The length of the CDR3 is 14 residues. The germline CDR1 and CDR2 sequences are SQVTM and ANQGSEA. V was trimmed by 4 bases and J by 1 base, leaving 13 bases between them. For the CDR3, the DNA is TGCAGCGTTGGAAGAGGGCCAGTCCAAGAGACCCAGTACTTC. Amino acids: CSVGRGPVQETQYF.

In this sample, this clonotype turned up a few times. This chain joins TRBV28 and TRBJ2-2; TRBD1 matches 7 bases. The CDR3 covers 16 residues. Germline V gives CDR1 MDHEN, CDR2 SYDVKM. Trimming cost V 3 bases and J 3 bases; bases outside gene matches: 7. For the CDR3, the DNA is TGTGCCAGCAGTTTTCCCACAGGGGCGCACACCGGGGAGCTGTTTTTT. The encoded protein is CASSFPTGAHTGELFF.

This clonotype came up a few times. The rearrangement uses TRBV21-1 and TRBJ1-2. TRBV21-1 is recorded as a pseudogene. The CDR3 is made up of 12 amino acids. The CDR3, as DNA: TGTGCCAGCAGCAAAGATGAGGCTGACTACACCTTC. Residues: CASSKDEADYTF.